This TCR beta chain was identified during a study of vaccination and CD4 T cells after COVID-19. The overall study: A median of 72 days (range 14 to 241) separated dose two from the taking of post-vaccine samples.

In the case of this clonotype: The antigen is undetermined.

V shed 5 bases and J 6 bases; nucleotides not matched to a gene: 2. This CDR3 region has 12 residues. The germline V gene encodes CDR1 DFQATT and CDR2 SNEGSKA (reference sequence). The assay that was used to sequence DNA from cultured CD4+ T cells was the Oncomine TCR Beta short-read assay. The template was genomic DNA from cultured CD4+ T cells. TCRdb called the PCR reads again in MiXCR, with one record for every CDR3 protein. The data contain fewer than 20,000 distinct CDR3 sequences, about 56% of them singletons. Sample treatment: 10-day PBMC culture with coronavirus spike peptide pools or control peptides (ViraFEST assay). Cultures of PBMCs, a few million per well, were set up with roughly 11 IU/ml IL-2 and around 9.9 ug/ml peptide pools.

The gene calls are TRBV20-1 and TRBJ2-3, with TRBD1 identical over 10 bases. The sequence was collected from a human donor who had recovered from COVID-19. The specimen was CD4+ T cells from blood, cultured in vitro, collected before SARS-CoV-2 vaccination. Here the CDR3 DNA reads TGCAGTGCTGGACAGGGGGAGGATACGCAGTATTTT. Protein product: CSAGQGEDTQYF.